This TCR beta chain was observed in a study of blood T cell repertoires in COVID-19. Whole-study context: Nucleic acid was either cDNA or gDNA, and it came from T cells, B-cell-depleted T cells, or PBMCs.

In the original workflow: Estimation of nucleated cell counts relied on the amplification of reference gene primers. Libraries were prepared by immunoSEQ multiplex PCR; TCRdb keeps only in-frame clonotypes and omits some of them. V and J calls and clone size are as listed in that table; D and trimming were resolved from the DNA. The sample includes about 250,000 clones, about 80% of them seen just once. The CDR3 runs 14 residues. Deletions cut 5 bases from V and 7 bases from J, with 20 bases between. Germline CDR1 is GTSNPN and CDR2 is SVGIG (reference sequence). This TCR came from a man over 45 with active or convalescent COVID-19. The genes are TRBV30 and TRBJ1-2; D call uncertain. Sequencing used peripheral blood. CDR3 nucleotides: TGTGCCTGGGAGGTTGCGGGAGCCTATGGTGGCTACACCTTC. It codes for CAWEVAGAYGGYTF.